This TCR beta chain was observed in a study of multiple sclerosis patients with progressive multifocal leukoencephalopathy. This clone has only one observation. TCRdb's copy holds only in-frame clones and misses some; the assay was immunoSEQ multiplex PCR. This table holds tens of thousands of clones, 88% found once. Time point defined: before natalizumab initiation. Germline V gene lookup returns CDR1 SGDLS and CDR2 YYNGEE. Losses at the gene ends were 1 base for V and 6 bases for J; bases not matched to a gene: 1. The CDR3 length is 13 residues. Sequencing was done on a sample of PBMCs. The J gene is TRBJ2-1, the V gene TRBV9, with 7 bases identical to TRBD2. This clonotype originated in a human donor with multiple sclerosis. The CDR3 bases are TGTGCCAGCAGCGTAAGCGGGGTCAATGAGCAGTTCTTC. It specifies CASSVSGVNEQFF.